This T cell receptor (beta chain) is drawn from a study of shared clonotypes between healthy human individuals. This CDR3 region has 14 residues. V was shortened by 7 bases and J by 2 bases, with 15 bases between the two germline ends. Germline loops: CDR1 LGHNT, CDR2 FRNRAP. The authors divided CD4+ cells into CD45RA+ naive and CD45RA-negative memory subsets. Clones were read by immunoSEQ multiplex PCR, and TCRdb kept only the in-frame ones, dropping some. The sample shows 950,000 to 1,300,000 clones, roughly 70% of them seen only once. Sequencing was done on a sample of memory CD4+ T cells sorted from blood. Stated subset: CD45RA-negative fraction. The sequence was collected from a man in his late teens or twenties in good health. The rearrangement links TRBV12-5 to TRBJ2-7; possibly TRBD2 for D (6 bases). The CDR3 DNA is TGTGCTAGTGCTATACAAGGACTAACCTACGAGCAGTACTTC. This translates into CASAIQGLTYEQYF.